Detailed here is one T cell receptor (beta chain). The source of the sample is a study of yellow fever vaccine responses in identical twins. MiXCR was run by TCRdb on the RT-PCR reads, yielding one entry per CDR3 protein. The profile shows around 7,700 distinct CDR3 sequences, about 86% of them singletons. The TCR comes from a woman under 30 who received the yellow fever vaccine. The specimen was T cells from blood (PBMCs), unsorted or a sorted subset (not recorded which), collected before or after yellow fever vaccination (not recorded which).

The CDR3 nucleotides read TGTGCCAGCAGGTTTGGGGGGACTAGCGGGAGTGGTGAGCAGTTCTTC. Translation gives CASRFGGTSGSGEQFF. The chain has TRBV12-1 and TRBJ2-1; whether TRBD2, the table's D call, matches the DNA was not checked. TRBV12-1 counts as a pseudogene. This CDR3 region has 16 residues.